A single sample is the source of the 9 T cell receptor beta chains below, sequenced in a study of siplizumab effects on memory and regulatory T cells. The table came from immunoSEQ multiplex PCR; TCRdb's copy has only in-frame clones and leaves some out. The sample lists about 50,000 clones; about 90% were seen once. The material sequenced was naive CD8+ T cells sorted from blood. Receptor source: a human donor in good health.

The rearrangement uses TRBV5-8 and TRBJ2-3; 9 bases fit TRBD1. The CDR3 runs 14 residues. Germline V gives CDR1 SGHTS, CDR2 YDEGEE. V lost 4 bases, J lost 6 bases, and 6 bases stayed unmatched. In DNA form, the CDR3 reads TGTGCCAGCAGCGCGGACAGGGGTTGGGATACGCAGTATTTT. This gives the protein CASSADRGWDTQYF. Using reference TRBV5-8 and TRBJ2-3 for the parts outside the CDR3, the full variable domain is EAGVTQSPTHLIKTRGQQATLRCSPISGHTSVYWYQQALGLGLQFLLWYDEGEERNRGNFPPRFSGRQFPNYSSELNVNALELEDSALYLCASSADRGWDTQYFGPGTRLTVL.

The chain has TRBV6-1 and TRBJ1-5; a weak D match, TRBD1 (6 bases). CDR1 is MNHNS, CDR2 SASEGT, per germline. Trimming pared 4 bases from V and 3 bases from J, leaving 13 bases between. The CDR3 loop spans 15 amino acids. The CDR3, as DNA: TGTGCCAGCAGTGCGGGGGGGCGCGACAATCAGCCCCAGCATTTT. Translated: CASSAGGRDNQPQHF.

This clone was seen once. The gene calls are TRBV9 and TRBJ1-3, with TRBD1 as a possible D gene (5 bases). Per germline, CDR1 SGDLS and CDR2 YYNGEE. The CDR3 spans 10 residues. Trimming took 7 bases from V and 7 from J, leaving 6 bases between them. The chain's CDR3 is CASGGNTIYF. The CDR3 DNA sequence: TGTGCCAGCGGGGGGAACACCATATATTTT.

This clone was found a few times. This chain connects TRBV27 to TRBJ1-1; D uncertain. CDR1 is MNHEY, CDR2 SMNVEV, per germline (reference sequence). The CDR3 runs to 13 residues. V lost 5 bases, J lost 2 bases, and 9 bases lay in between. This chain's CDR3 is CASSPQINTEAFF. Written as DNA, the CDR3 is TGTGCCAGCAGTCCGCAGATTAACACTGAAGCTTTCTTT.

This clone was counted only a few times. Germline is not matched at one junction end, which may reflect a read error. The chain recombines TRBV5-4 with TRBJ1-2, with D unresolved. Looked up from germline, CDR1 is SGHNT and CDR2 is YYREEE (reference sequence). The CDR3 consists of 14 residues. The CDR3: CASRFLGGGYGYTF. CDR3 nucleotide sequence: TGTGCCAGCCGCTTCCTGGGAGGCGGCTATGGCTACACCTTC.

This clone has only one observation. CDR3 residues: CASRPSSQGRVYEQYF. CDR3 in DNA: TGTGCCAGCAGGCCAAGCTCACAGGGTAGGGTCTACGAGCAGTACTTC. The chain couples TRBV28 to TRBJ2-7, with a weak D call TRBD1 (6 bases). Germline V gene data show CDR1 as MDHEN and CDR2 as SYDVKM. The length of the CDR3 is 16 residues. V was shortened by 6 bases and J by 3 bases, with 21 bases between the two germline ends.

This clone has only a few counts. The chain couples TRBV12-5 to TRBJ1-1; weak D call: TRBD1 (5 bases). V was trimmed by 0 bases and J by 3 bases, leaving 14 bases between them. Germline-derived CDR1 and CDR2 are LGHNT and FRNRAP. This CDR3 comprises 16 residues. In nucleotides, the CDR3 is TGTGCTAGTGGTTTGGTGATCCTAACGGGGGACACTGAAGCTTTCTTT. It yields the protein CASGLVILTGDTEAFF.

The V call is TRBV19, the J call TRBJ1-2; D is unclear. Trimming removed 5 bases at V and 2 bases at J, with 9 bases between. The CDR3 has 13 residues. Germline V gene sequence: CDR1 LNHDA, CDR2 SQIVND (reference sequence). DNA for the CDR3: TGTGCCAGTAGTCTTACAAAGAACTATGGCTACACCTTC. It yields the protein CASSLTKNYGYTF.

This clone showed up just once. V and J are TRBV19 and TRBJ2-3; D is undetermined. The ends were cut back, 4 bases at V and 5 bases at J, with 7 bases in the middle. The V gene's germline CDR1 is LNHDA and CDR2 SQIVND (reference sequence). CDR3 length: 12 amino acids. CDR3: CASSTALDTQYF. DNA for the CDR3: TGTGCCAGTAGTACGGCTTTAGATACGCAGTATTTT.